The rows below give T cell receptor beta chains drawn from one sample of a study of shared clonotypes between healthy human individuals. The method was immunoSEQ multiplex PCR; TCRdb's version includes in-frame clones alone and lacks a portion of them. The sample includes around 990,000 clones, 60% to 80% of them seen just once. The sequencing sample was made of memory CD4+ T cells from PBMCs. Receptors were obtained from a young man in good health. Some clones in this sample may be carry-over from other donors' samples. Each CDR3 is given with its conserved first and last residue. The order of the fields is V gene, D gene, clone size, J gene, CDR3 DNA, CDR3 protein. D genes are given only for firm matches. Clone size, where shown, is once, few, many, or a class for clones that have expanded.

>TRBV4-3|TRBD2|.|TRBJ2-2
TGCGCCAGCAGCCAAGATGTTCTAGCGGGAGGGACCGGGGAGCTGTTTTTT
CASSQDVLAGGTGELFF
>TRBV11-3|.|.|TRBJ2-5
TGTGCCAGCAGCTTAGTATACGCGGAGGGGCAAGAGACCCAGTACTTC
CASSLVYAEGQETQYF
>TRBV11-2|.|.|TRBJ2-1
TGTGCCAGCAGCTTGGAAATCGCAACTGAGCAGTTCTTC
CASSLEIATEQFF
>TRBV2|.|.|TRBJ2-7
TGTGCCAGCAGTGGTGGCAGACAATACGAGCAGTACTTC
CASSGGRQYEQYF
>TRBV7-8|TRBD2|.|TRBJ2-1
TGTGCCAGCAGCTCAACCGGGACGGGAGGGAGGAATGAGCAGTTCTTC
CASSSTGTGGRNEQFF
>TRBV5-6|TRBD2|few|TRBJ2-1
TGTGCCAGCAGCCCGACCACCTTAGCGGGAGGTGCCAATGAGCAGTTCTTC
CASSPTTLAGGANEQFF
>TRBV9|.|few|TRBJ1-3
TGTGCCAGCAGCTCAGGGGCCCAACCAAACTCTGGAAACACCATATATTTT
CASSSGAQPNSGNTIYF
>TRBV18|.|once|TRBJ1-1
TGTGCCAGCCAAACCCCGGCAGGGCTAAACACTGAAGCTTTCTTT
CASQTPAGLNTEAFF
>TRBV10-1|TRBD1|.|TRBJ2-3
TGCGCCAGCAGGGATGGGACAGGGGGCCTGAATACGCAGTATTTT
CASRDGTGGLNTQYF
>TRBV11-2|TRBD2|.|TRBJ2-5
TGTGCCAGCAGCCGACAATCGGGCGGGAGGTACCAAGAGACCCAGTACTTC
CASSRQSGGRYQETQYF
>TRBV18|TRBD2|.|TRBJ2-1
TGTGCCAGCTCGTCGACTAGCGGGGAATCAAGCTCCTACAATGAGCAGTTCTTC
CASSSTSGESSSYNEQFF
>TRBV10-3|TRBD2|.|TRBJ2-3
TGTGCCATCAGCCTCCGGGACTACAACACAGATACGCAGTATTTT
CAISLRDYNTDTQYF
>TRBV10-2|.|.|TRBJ1-2
TGCGCCAGCACGTGGGGGAGGGGGACCTATGGCTACACCTTC
CASTWGRGTYGYTF
>TRBV5-1|TRBD1|once|TRBJ1-1
TGCGCCAGCAGCTTCGGGACAGGCGGTACTGAAGCTTTCTTT
CASSFGTGGTEAFF
>TRBV11-1|.|.|TRBJ2-1
TGTGCCAGCAGCTCGCCCGGTTGGAATGAGCAGTTCTTC
CASSSPGWNEQFF
>TRBV11-3|TRBD2|.|TRBJ2-1
TGTGCCAGCAGCCCGGGACTAGCGGGGGGCTCCTACAATGAGCAGTTCTTC
CASSPGLAGGSYNEQFF
>TRBV6-1|TRBD2|.|TRBJ2-7
TGTGCCAGCCGGACTAGCGGGAGTTACGAGCAGTACTTC
CASRTSGSYEQYF
>TRBV7-8|.|.|TRBJ1-5
TGTGCCAGCAGCAGGGGCGTTTATAGCAATCAGCCCCAGCATTTT
CASSRGVYSNQPQHF
>TRBV7-3|.|.|TRBJ2-1
TGTGCCAGCAGCCCAGGCGCCGGTGAGCAGTTCTTC
CASSPGAGEQFF
>TRBV19|.|.|TRBJ1-2
TGTGCCAGTAGTATTGGAGGGGATCAGGTCTATGGCTACACCTTC
CASSIGGDQVYGYTF
>TRBV5-1|TRBD2|.|TRBJ2-3
TGCGCCAGCTCGGGACTAGCGGGAGGAGATACGCAGTATTTT
CASSGLAGGDTQYF
>TRBV7-9|.|.|TRBJ2-5
TGTGCCAGCAGTCGGACTACGGGCCTCCAGGGAGAGACCCAGTACTTC
CASSRTTGLQGETQYF
>TRBV21-1|.|.|TRBJ1-2
TGTGCCAGCAGCCCCCGGGGGGGGACAGTTAACTATGGCTACACCTTC
CASSPRGGTVNYGYTF
>TRBV2|.|.|TRBJ2-2
TGTGCCAGCAGTGAAGTGGCACCCGGGGAGCTGTTTTTT
CASSEVAPGELFF
>TRBV7-2|.|.|TRBJ2-5
TGTGCCAGCAGCCCCGGGACCCAAGAGACCCAGTACTTC
CASSPGTQETQYF
>TRBV7-6|.|once|TRBJ2-5
TGTGCCAGCAGCTTAAGGACGTTAGCGGAGACCCAGTACTTC
CASSLRTLAETQYF
>TRBV10-3|.|.|TRBJ2-5
TGTGCCATCAGTGACCACGGGGCAGGTAAAGAGACCCAGTACTTC
CAISDHGAGKETQYF
>TRBV11-2|.|.|TRBJ2-5
TGTGCCAGCAGCTCCGGCGACCGGGAGACCCAGTACTTC
CASSSGDRETQYF
>TRBV29-1|.|once|TRBJ2-3
TGCAGCGTTGATCAGGGGACAGATACGCAGTATTTT
CSVDQGTDTQYF
>TRBV6-1|TRBD1|.|TRBJ2-5
TGTGCCAGCAGTGCCCCAGGACAGGGGGTGAAAGAGACCCAGTACTTC
CASSAPGQGVKETQYF
>TRBV14|TRBD2|.|TRBJ2-2
TGTGCCAGCAGCCAAGGGAGGACTAGCGGGAGCTTGATCGGGGAGCTGTTTTTT
CASSQGRTSGSLIGELFF
>TRBV10-1|.|.|TRBJ1-5
TGCGCCAGCAGTGAGTCTCCGGGCCAGCCCCAGCATTTT
CASSESPGQPQHF
>TRBV5-8|.|.|TRBJ1-1
TGTGCCAGCAGTTTGGCTACAGGGCGGTGGACTGAAGCTTTCTTT
CASSLATGRWTEAFF
>TRBV7-6|.|.|TRBJ2-3
TGTGCCAGCAGCCGCGGACGGGGCACAGATACGCAGTATTTT
CASSRGRGTDTQYF
>TRBV18|TRBD1|.|TRBJ1-2
TGTGCCAGCTCATTAGGGACAGTCTATGGCTACACCTTC
CASSLGTVYGYTF
>TRBV5-1|.|few|TRBJ2-2
TGCGCCAGCACTCCCCTCGCGGGATTGACCGGGGAGCTGTTTTTT
CASTPLAGLTGELFF
>TRBV28|.|.|TRBJ2-5
TGTGCCAGCAGTTTCGACCCGAGTGGGACCCAGTACTTC
CASSFDPSGTQYF
>TRBV11-2|TRBD1|.|TRBJ2-3
TGTGCCAGCAGCTTAGGATCCGGGACAGGCTATAGCACAGATACGCAGTATTTT
CASSLGSGTGYSTDTQYF
>TRBV28|.|.|TRBJ1-5
TGTGCCAGCCTAGGCCGGGCGAGACTTCCTCCGCATTTT
CASLGRARLPPHF
>TRBV7-8|TRBD2|.|TRBJ2-7
TGTGCCAGCAGCAGCGGACTAGACTACGAGCAGTACTTC
CASSSGLDYEQYF
>TRBV5-1|.|.|TRBJ1-1
TGCGCCAGCAGCTCCTCCGGTCGGGGGAACACTGAAGCTTTCTTT
CASSSSGRGNTEAFF
>TRBV5-1|.|few|TRBJ2-1
TGCGCCAGCAGCGGCGACCTGCTACCCTACAATGAGCAGTTCTTC
CASSGDLLPYNEQFF
>TRBV29-1|TRBD2|.|TRBJ2-3
TGCAGCGTTACGCTAGCGGGAGGATCCACAGATACGCAGTATTTT
CSVTLAGGSTDTQYF
>TRBV10-3|.|.|TRBJ2-5
TGTGCCATAAAAGGGCCCGCCGGAGAGACCCAGTACTTC
CAIKGPAGETQYF
>TRBV19|TRBD1|few|TRBJ1-1
TGTGCCAGTAGGCGGGACAGGGGGAGGAACACTGAAGCTTTCTTT
CASRRDRGRNTEAFF
>TRBV18|.|few|TRBJ2-3
TGTGCCAGCTCACCTTGGACAGTAGACAGCACAGATACGCAGTATTTT
CASSPWTVDSTDTQYF
>TRBV27|.|few|TRBJ1-4
TGTGCCAGCAGACAAAATCGTGGGGGAGGGGAAAAACTGTTTTTT
CASRQNRGGGEKLFF
>TRBV9|.|.|TRBJ1-1
TGTGCCAGCAGCCCCGATTACGGGGGTGTGTTTAACACTGAAGCTTTCTTT
CASSPDYGGVFNTEAFF
>TRBV25-1|.|.|TRBJ2-3
TGTGCCAGCAGTGACAGCGGTAGAGTAGATACGCAGTATTTT
CASSDSGRVDTQYF
>TRBV6-5|TRBD1|.|TRBJ2-2
TGTGCCACTTCAGGGGGTTTGAACACCGGGGAGCTGTTTTTT
CATSGGLNTGELFF
>TRBV5-1|TRBD2|.|TRBJ2-1
TGCGCCAGCAGCCCCGGGACTAGCGGGACCTACAATGAGCAGTTCTTC
CASSPGTSGTYNEQFF
>TRBV6-5|TRBD1|once|TRBJ2-7
TGTGCCAGCAGTTCCCCGGGACAGGGGCGCGACGAGCAGTACTTC
CASSSPGQGRDEQYF
>TRBV9|TRBD1|.|TRBJ1-1
TGTGCCAGCAGCGGCGGGACAGGGGGCCCATCTGGAACTTTCTTT
CASSGGTGGPSGTFF
>TRBV2|TRBD1|.|TRBJ2-7
TGTGCCAGCCGACAGGGTTACGAGCAGTACTTC
CASRQGYEQYF
>TRBV4-2|TRBD1|.|TRBJ1-3
TGTGCCAGCAGCCTCTCGAGCGGGACAGGGACGGTTTCCTCTGGAAACACCATATATTTT
CASSLSSGTGTVSSGNTIYF